This T cell receptor (beta chain) derives from a study of cytomegalovirus exposure and HLA in healthy donors. Produced via immunoSEQ multiplex PCR; TCRdb's table is partial and in-frame only. This table holds about 57,000 clones, more than 85% found once. CDR3 length equals 15 residues. Trimming took 7 bases from V and 3 from J, leaving 18 bases between them. CDR1 MNHEY and CDR2 SVGAGI come from the germline V gene. About this clone: Its matching antigen is unknown.

Study-wide points: The study flagged some 180 TCR beta chains as cytomegalovirus-associated. It was reportedly the case that the classifier diagnosed cytomegalovirus status with high specificity and sensitivity.

This TCR came from a woman under 30 in good health and CMV-seronegative. The sequencing sample was made of PBMCs. The chain is built from TRBV6-5 and TRBJ1-1; D gene ambiguous. The CDR3 loop is CASTSEGASYTEAFF. The DNA of the CDR3 is TGTGCCAGCACCTCCGAGGGAGCATCTTACACTGAAGCTTTCTTT.